The sequence of this T cell receptor (beta chain) was determined in a study of T cell responses to AZD1222 COVID-19 vaccine. Findings of the study overall: The study found Spike-specific TCR breadth and depth rose after two AZD1222 doses. Among vaccine-associated CD4 TCRs, coverage spanned spike, with dominance at 160-218 and 743-854. Epitopes outside B.1.351 and B.1.1.7 mutated regions reportedly drew nearly half of spike TCRs.

The V gene's germline CDR1 is LGHDT and CDR2 YNNKEL (reference sequence). The junction had 9 bases not matched to a gene; V was cut back by 1 base and J by 5 bases. This CDR3 contains 18 residues. The assay was immunoSEQ multiplex PCR, and TCRdb's table has in-frame clones only and misses some. The sample holds about 160,000 clones, 90% to 95% seen once. This clone was counted once. Its cognate antigen is unknown. Sequencing was performed on peripheral blood, taken 28 days after the second AZD1222 dose. The source of this sequence is an adult who received the AZD1222 COVID-19 vaccine. The J gene is TRBJ2-2, the V gene TRBV3-1 (or the pseudogene TRBV3-2); TRBD2 agrees at 11 bases. CDR3 in amino acids: CASSQGRLAGLRTGELFF. The CDR3 DNA reads TGTGCCAGCAGCCAAGGACGACTAGCGGGATTACGGACCGGGGAGCTGTTTTTT.